One sample yielded the 7 T cell receptor beta chains listed below, sequenced in a study of human thymus T cells. Repertoires were generated with immunoSEQ multiplex PCR, while TCRdb's copy carries only in-frame clones and drops some. Altogether 57,000 or so clones are present, 90% to 95% being singletons, with the ten largest covering approximately 5.9%. The sample taken for sequencing was blood. The receptors shown here come from a boy younger than two with a congenital heart defect but otherwise immunologically healthy.

Only a few counts were recorded for this clone. The V call is TRBV7-3, the J call TRBJ2-1; D might be TRBD1 (6 bases). This CDR3 contains 15 residues. CDR1 and CDR2 from the germline V gene are SGHTA and FQGTGA. V was clipped by 5 bases and J by 0 bases, with 11 bases between them. DNA for the CDR3: TGTGCCAGCAGCACGGGACACCTCTCCTACAATGAGCAGTTCTTC. Its translation: CASSTGHLSYNEQFF.

The V and J genes are TRBV2 and TRBJ2-1, with 7 nucleotides matching TRBD2. CDR1 is SNHLY, CDR2 FYNNEI, per germline. Trimming at V came to 8 bases and at J to 7 bases, leaving 8 bases not matched to a gene. The CDR3 is 13 residues long. The CDR3 nucleotides read TGTGCCAGCCTGCCGACTAGCAGGAATGAGCAGTTCTTC. It yields the protein CASLPTSRNEQFF.

The CDR3 nucleotides read TGTGCCAGCAGTTGGTCTAGCGGATCCTACGAGCAGTACTTC. Translating gives CASSWSSGSYEQYF. The rearrangement uses TRBV6-5 and TRBJ2-7; 7 positions match TRBD2. This CDR3 spans 14 amino acids. From germline, CDR1 is MNHEY and CDR2 SVGAGI. Losses at the gene ends were 4 bases for V and 1 base for J; bases not matched to a gene: 4.

V is TRBV2 and J is TRBJ2-3, with 8 bases lining up with TRBD2. The V gene end was trimmed by 6 bases and the J gene end by 4 bases; junction bases not matched to a gene: 9. The CDR3 is 15 residues long. The germline V gene has CDR1 SNHLY and CDR2 FYNNEI. The CDR3 DNA sequence: TGTGCCAGCAGCCGCAGGGGAGCGGGGGCAGATACGCAGTATTTT. Its translation is CASSRRGAGADTQYF.

The chain carries TRBV4-1 and TRBJ2-7, with 10 bases that match TRBD1. Germline V gene lookup returns CDR1 MGHRA and CDR2 YSYEKL. Germline trimming cut 3 bases from V and 9 bases from J; bases unmatched to any gene: 5. CDR3 length equals 13 residues. As DNA, the CDR3 is TGCGCCAGCAGCCAGCAGACAGGGGGCGCGCAGTACTTC. Its translation is CASSQQTGGAQYF.

V gene TRBV19 combines with J gene TRBJ1-2; D is possibly TRBD1 (6 bases). V dropped 3 bases and J dropped 3 bases, with 17 bases sitting between them. CDR1 and CDR2 from the germline V gene are LNHDA and SQIVND (reference sequence). There are 16 residues in the CDR3. CDR3 sequence (DNA): TGTGCCAGTAGTATGTTCCTCGGGGGCACCTACTATGGCTACACCTTC. Its protein is CASSMFLGGTYYGYTF.

This chain joins TRBV29-1 and TRBJ1-5; possible D gene TRBD1, 6 bases. The CDR3 covers 13 residues. V lost 4 bases and J lost 7, with 14 bases in between. The germline V gene encodes CDR1 SQVTM and CDR2 ANQGSEA. The CDR3 nucleotides read TGCAGCGTTGCATGGAGAAGGGGGCAGCCCCAGCATTTT. Protein product: CSVAWRRGQPQHF.